These 21 T cell receptor beta chains came from one sample sequenced in a study of high-grade serous ovarian cancer treatment subgroups. The tumor samples were collected prior to definitive surgery or chemotherapy. The repertoire was sequenced with immunoSEQ multiplex PCR; TCRdb's copy has only in-frame clones and lacks some. The data hold about 12,000 clones, with about 90% observed a single time. The sequenced sample was tumor tissue. These receptors originate from a human donor with high-grade serous ovarian cancer.

This chain connects TRBV5-1 to TRBJ1-1; TRBD1 might be the D (6 bases). The CDR3 extends over 14 amino acids. The germline V gene encodes CDR1 SGHRS and CDR2 YFSETQ. The ends were cut back, 0 bases at V and 5 bases at J, with 11 bases in the middle. The CDR3 spells CASSLGGGRTEAFF. The CDR3 DNA reads TGCGCCAGCAGCTTGGGAGGGGGAAGAACTGAAGCTTTCTTT.

The V gene is TRBV7-2, the J gene TRBJ1-1, with 9 bases fitting TRBD1. The V gene end was trimmed by 5 bases and the J gene end by 0 bases; junction bases not matched to a gene: 7. There are 16 residues in the CDR3. Germline lookup yields CDR1 SGHTA and CDR2 FQGNSA. The CDR3: CASSLRQGGMNTEAFF. CDR3 nucleotides: TGTGCCAGCAGCCTCCGACAGGGGGGGATGAACACTGAAGCTTTCTTT.

This chain connects TRBV29-1 to TRBJ2-3; perhaps TRBD2 as D (6 bases). CDR3 length: 14 residues. V was shortened by 1 base and J by 2 bases, with 10 bases between the two germline ends. The germline V gene has CDR1 SQVTM and CDR2 ANQGSEA. For the CDR3, the DNA is TGCAGCGTTGAAGGAGCGGACTACACAGATACGCAGTATTTT. This sequence encodes CSVEGADYTDTQYF.

This chain connects TRBV21-1 to TRBJ2-5; the table's D call of TRBD2 was not tested on the DNA. TRBV21-1 is deemed a pseudogene. CDR3 size: 17 residues. As DNA, the CDR3 is TGTGCCAGCACCCTGACGAGCGGCCGAAGGCCCCAAGAGACCCAGTACTTC. Translation gives CASTLTSGRRPQETQYF.

The chain combines TRBV10-3 with TRBJ1-2, with 10 bases identical to TRBD1. In germline, CDR1 is ENHRY, CDR2 SYGVKD. This CDR3 is 14 amino acids long. Trimming at V came to 4 bases and at J to 9 bases, leaving 8 bases not matched to a gene. The CDR3 loop is CAISVGTGASRYTF. The CDR3 DNA sequence: TGTGCCATCAGTGTCGGGACAGGGGCTAGCCGCTACACCTTC.

This clone has just a few counts. V gene TRBV30 combines with J gene TRBJ1-5; 9 bases line up with TRBD1. The length of the CDR3 is 15 residues. CDR1 and CDR2 (germline): GTSNPN, SVGIG (reference sequence). V trimming: 4 bases; J trimming: 3 bases; junction bases outside the gene matches: 7. As DNA, the CDR3 is TGTGCCTGGAACCTCCGGACAGGGGTCAATCAGCCCCAGCATTTT. Protein sequence: CAWNLRTGVNQPQHF.

The J gene is TRBJ1-1, the V gene TRBV28; TRBD1 is a possible D gene (5 bases). Per the germline V gene, CDR1 is MDHEN and CDR2 is SYDVKM. V was shortened by 8 bases and J by 14 bases, with 24 bases between the two germline ends. CDR3 length: 13 amino acids. CDR3 amino acids: CASGNLGARASFF. The CDR3 DNA reads TGTGCCAGCGGGAACCTAGGGGCAAGGGCTTCCTTCTTT.

Here the CDR3 reads CASSGYRGLSYEQYV. The DNA of the CDR3 is TGTGCCAGCAGTGGTTACAGGGGGCTCTCCTACGAGCAGTACGTC. The rearrangement links TRBV6-1 to TRBJ2-7; 9 bases agree with TRBD1. CDR1 is MNHNS and CDR2 is SASEGT in the germline V gene. The V and J ends lost 4 bases and 0 bases, in that order; junction bases with no gene match: 4. The CDR3 spans 15 residues.

The chain links TRBV6-6 to TRBJ2-3, with 13 nucleotides matching TRBD2. The CDR3 covers 16 residues. Germline values: CDR1 MNHNY, CDR2 SVGAGI (reference sequence). After removal of 5 bases from V and 4 bases from J, the junction contained 6 bases not matched to a gene. CDR3 nucleotide sequence: TGTGCCAGCAGTCTCGGGACTAGCGGGATTCCAGATACGCAGTATTTT. Protein: CASSLGTSGIPDTQYF.

V and J are TRBV27 and TRBJ1-2; D perhaps matches TRBD1 (5 bases). The CDR3 runs to 16 residues. Germline values: CDR1 MNHEY, CDR2 SMNVEV (reference sequence). V was trimmed by 2 bases and J by 7 bases, leaving 20 bases between them. Here the CDR3 DNA reads TGTGCCAGCAGTTTAGTCCCCTCGCAGGGCGGGCGTGGCTACACCTTC. This translates into CASSLVPSQGGRGYTF.

This clone is categorized as large (0.1 to 1%). The V call is TRBV7-9, the J call TRBJ1-5; tentatively, D is TRBD1 (6 bases). The CDR3 has 15 amino acids. The V end lost 4 bases, the J end lost 5 bases, and 15 bases lay between the germline ends. Germline assignment: CDR1 SEHNR and CDR2 FQNEAQ (reference sequence). The CDR3 is CASSSIEAGDQPQHF. CDR3 DNA: TGTGCCAGCAGCTCTATAGAGGCAGGGGATCAGCCCCAGCATTTT.

This chain joins TRBV6-5 and TRBJ1-2; perhaps TRBD1 as D (6 bases). This CDR3 has 15 amino acids. V lost 5 bases, J lost 4 bases, and 17 bases lay in between. The germline CDR1 and CDR2 sequences are MNHEY and SVGAGI. The CDR3 coding sequence is TGTGCCAGCAGTCCCGGGACATCATCCGGCTATGGCTACACCTTC. It translates to CASSPGTSSGYGYTF.

This clone was seen a single time. The chain is built from TRBV10-2 and TRBJ1-1; TRBD1 agrees at 10 bases. Trimming removed 6 bases from V and 1 base from J; junction bases left unmatched: 2. The germline V gene has CDR1 WSHSY and CDR2 SAAADI. The CDR3 totals 14 residues. The CDR3 is CASRGTGANTEAFF. In DNA, the CDR3 is TGCGCCAGCAGGGGGACAGGGGCGAACACTGAAGCTTTCTTT.

With respect to this clone: A junction boundary mismatches the germline segment, possibly from a read error. The rearrangement uses TRBV7-2 and TRBJ2-4, with 8 bases identical to TRBD2. CDR3 length: 16 amino acids. Looked up from germline, CDR1 is SGHTA and CDR2 is FQGNSA. The CDR3 protein is CASSLESAGAINIQYF. For the CDR3, the DNA is TGTGCCAGCAGCTTAGAGTCAGCGGGGGCCATAAACATTCAGTACTTC. Full variable domain (missing parts from reference TRBV7-2 and TRBJ2-4): GAGVSQSPSNKVTEKGKDVELRCDPISGHTALYWYRQSLGQGLEFLIYFQGNSAPDKSGLPSDRFSAERTGGSVSTLTIQRTQQEDSAVYLCASSLESAGAINIQYFGAGTRLSVL.

This sequence joins TRBV6-6 and TRBJ1-1; possible D gene TRBD1, 5 bases. V dropped 5 bases and J dropped 5 bases, with 15 bases sitting between them. The CDR3 length is 14 residues. Germline-derived CDR1 and CDR2 are MNHNY and SVGAGI (reference sequence). This chain's CDR3 is CASSVQERGTEAFF. The CDR3 DNA follows: TGTGCCAGCAGTGTACAGGAGAGAGGAACTGAAGCTTTCTTT.

In DNA form, the CDR3 reads TGTGCCAGCTCACCACGGAGAGAAGAGACCCAGTACTTC. This translates into CASSPRREETQYF. This rearrangement joins TRBV18 to TRBJ2-5; D not resolved. This CDR3 is built from 13 residues. V lost 1 base to trimming and J lost 3 bases, with 6 bases between them. Germline assignment: CDR1 KGHSH and CDR2 LQKENI.

The chain combines TRBV4-3 with TRBJ2-3; 9 nucleotides match TRBD2. Germline V gene data show CDR1 as LGHNA and CDR2 as YSLEER. The CDR3 runs 16 residues. Losses at the gene ends were 4 bases for V and 2 bases for J; bases not matched to a gene: 7. CDR3 DNA: TGCGCCAGCAGCCGTGGGCTAGCGGGATTCACAGATACGCAGTATTTT. Amino acid sequence: CASSRGLAGFTDTQYF.

The chain recombines TRBV27 with TRBJ2-5; 9 bases match TRBD1. Per germline, CDR1 MNHEY and CDR2 SMNVEV (reference sequence). J gave up 9 bases and V 6 bases, and 8 bases lay outside the gene matches. CDR3 length equals 13 residues. CDR3 nucleotide sequence: TGTGCCAGCAGCGTAAACAGGGGGCCGCCCCAGTACTTC. The encoded protein is CASSVNRGPPQYF.

V gene TRBV5-4 combines with J gene TRBJ2-2, with 7 nucleotides matching TRBD2. The CDR3 has 15 residues. Germline V gene data show CDR1 as SGHNT and CDR2 as YYREEE (reference sequence). The V segment lost 0 bases and the J segment 4 bases; nucleotides outside the gene matches: 3. The DNA for the CDR3 is TGTGCCAGCAGCTTGGGCAGGGAGGGCACCGGGGAGCTGTTTTTT. Translated, it gives CASSLGREGTGELFF.

The chain links TRBV7-9 to TRBJ2-1; 7 positions match TRBD2. From germline, CDR1 is SEHNR and CDR2 FQNEAQ (reference sequence). This CDR3 region has 14 residues. The J segment lost 12 bases and the V segment lost 4 bases, leaving 12 bases of the junction unmatched. The CDR3 loop reads CASSSDNGGYVQFF. CDR3 DNA sequence: TGTGCCAGCAGCTCCGACAACGGGGGGTATGTGCAGTTCTTC.

The V gene is TRBV5-1, the J gene TRBJ2-5; either TRBD1 or TRBD2 may supply D (5 bases each). Germline V CDR1 and CDR2: SGHRS, YFSETQ. V was clipped by 3 bases and J by 1 base, with 16 bases between them. This CDR3 is built from 16 residues. This CDR3 reads CASSSGLPGAQETQYF. In DNA, the CDR3 is TGCGCCAGCAGCTCCGGACTTCCTGGGGCCCAAGAGACCCAGTACTTC.